This TCR beta chain is from a study of breast tumors, draining lymph nodes, adjacent tissues (dated by TCRdb to the mid-2010s). General notes on the study: The study compared TCR beta repertoires across tumor, adjacent nontumor tissue and axillary lymph nodes from breast cancer patients. The study aimed to assess the relationships and possible T-cell exchange between tumor, surrounding tissue and draining lymph node repertoires in human breast cancer.

General study outcomes and caveats: The data were judged consistent with most tumor T cells deriving from the lymph node and then expanding within tumor tissue. Tumor T-cell repertoires showed less diversity than lymph node repertoires and more diversity than nontumor tissue repertoires, and tumor T-cell repertoires showed preferential V and J gene usage. Tumor and nontumor tissue repertoires were found to be significantly more similar in luminal-like than in basal-like breast cancer. The conclusion that tumor T cells originate in lymph nodes was presented as consistent with a hypothesis rather than as directly demonstrated.

After removal of 1 base from V and 9 bases from J, the junction retains 8 bases not matched to a gene. CDR1 is given as DFQATT and CDR2 as SNEGSKA, both from the germline V gene (reference sequence). The CDR3 spans 14 residues, from the cysteine through the phenylalanine. Only the CDR3 DNA is retained, 42 bases long and in frame from the first base. The lymph node samples were taken from the axillary draining lymph nodes of breast cancer patients. This clonotype was counted ten times or more. The antigen this receptor binds is unknown. Base qualities were left out, and no much larger clone turns up one base away. TCRdb shows the sequencer as Illumina HiSeq 2000. Multiplex PCR amplification was used to generate the TCR beta chain libraries. The amplified TCR beta chain products were analyzed by high-throughput sequencing. TCRdb reanalyzed the raw reads on its own, using fastp at Q25 for trimming and MiXCR for clone calling, and kept in-frame beta chains. Every distinct CDR3 protein forms one entry, paired with its most common genes and DNA. The sample table lists some 150,000 distinct CDR3 sequences, about 30% of them with a count of one. The top ten constitute around 4% of the sample.

Specimen: axillary lymph node tissue. The TCR comes from a female donor with breast cancer. Some clones in this sample may be carry-over from other donors' samples. The chain employs TRBV20-1 and TRBJ2-1, with 8 junctional bases fitting TRBD1. DNA sequence: TGCAGTGCTAGAGGGGGAGCAGGGGGCACTGAGCAGTTCTTC. This sequence encodes CSARGGAGGTEQFF.